The 10 T cell receptor beta chains in this list originate from one sample, sequenced in a study of blood T cell repertoires in COVID-19. TCRdb's table, derived via immunoSEQ multiplex PCR, lists solely in-frame clones and lacks some. In the table there are 120,000 to 150,000 clones, around 81% of which are singletons. Material: peripheral blood. Source of these receptors: a human donor with acute or convalescent COVID-19. The donor label of this sample is uncertain.

The chain carries TRBV18 and TRBJ2-5; 7 nucleotides match TRBD1. Losses at the gene ends were 2 bases for V and 1 base for J; bases not matched to a gene: 1. Germline values: CDR1 KGHSH, CDR2 LQKENI. This CDR3 comprises 14 residues. CDR3 DNA: TGTGCCAGCTCACCAGGGACAGTCCAAGAGACCCAGTACTTC. Translation gives CASSPGTVQETQYF.

V is TRBV18 and J is TRBJ1-4, with D uncertain. With 6 bases removed from V and 0 bases from J, the gap between germline ends came to 8 bases. Germline V gene data show CDR1 as KGHSH and CDR2 as LQKENI. This CDR3 has 14 amino acids. The CDR3 is CASSPSPTNEKLFF. The DNA for the CDR3 is TGTGCCAGCTCCCCGAGTCCAACTAATGAAAAACTGTTTTTT. The full variable domain, in which reference TRBV18 and TRBJ1-4 provide the parts outside the CDR3, is NAGVMQNPRHLVRRRGQEARLRCSPMKGHSHVYWYRQLPEEGLKFMVYLQKENIIDESGMPKERFSAEFPKEGPSILRIQQVVRGDSAAYFCASSPSPTNEKLFFGSGTQLSVL.

Only a few counts were recorded for this clone. The chain uses TRBV5-1 and TRBJ1-1, with 7 bases identical to TRBD1. The CDR3 runs 15 residues. CDR1 SGHRS and CDR2 YFSETQ come from the germline V gene. J lost 1 base, V lost 0 bases, and 3 bases had no gene match. The CDR3 coding sequence is TGCGCCAGCAGCTTGGAAGGGACAGCGAACACTGAAGCTTTCTTT. Translated, it gives CASSLEGTANTEAFF.

The V call is TRBV19, the J call TRBJ1-1; the D is unclear. V was pared by 6 bases and J by 1 base, with 9 bases between. Germline V gene data show CDR1 as LNHDA and CDR2 as SQIVND (reference sequence). This CDR3 is 13 amino acids long. The CDR3 DNA sequence: TGTGCCAGTAGAACCCCAGGGAACACTGAAGCTTTCTTT. Translation gives CASRTPGNTEAFF.

The V call is TRBV9, the J call TRBJ2-5; perhaps TRBD2 as D (5 bases). Trimming removed 0 bases from V and 0 bases from J, with 6 bases in between. CDR3 length equals 14 residues. CDR1 and CDR2 from the germline V gene are SGDLS and YYNGEE. The CDR3 nucleotides are TGTGCCAGCAGCGTAGGGGAGTACCAAGAGACCCAGTACTTC. This translates into CASSVGEYQETQYF.

V and J are TRBV29-1 and TRBJ2-7, with 7 bases aligning to TRBD1. The V gene's germline CDR1 is SQVTM and CDR2 ANQGSEA. V was clipped by 4 bases and J by 0 bases; unmatched bases: 3. CDR3 length: 13 amino acids. CDR3 residues: CSVGRDSSYEQYF. CDR3 sequence (DNA): TGCAGCGTTGGTCGGGACAGCTCCTACGAGCAGTACTTC.

J is TRBJ2-1 and V is TRBV29-1; 7 nucleotides agree with TRBD2. The CDR3 contains 15 residues. The V gene end was trimmed by 6 bases and the J gene end by 4 bases; junction bases not matched to a gene: 12. Looked up from germline, CDR1 is SQVTM and CDR2 is ANQGSEA. The DNA for the CDR3 is TGCAGCGTCCTGTCCCCCACGGGGGGATACAATGAGCAGTTCTTC. Protein: CSVLSPTGGYNEQFF.

CDR3 residues: CAWSRTQGGSSPLHF. CDR3 nucleotides: TGTGCCTGGAGTCGAACGCAAGGGGGAAGTTCACCCCTCCACTTT. The V and J genes are TRBV30 and TRBJ1-6; D perhaps matches TRBD1 (6 bases). CDR3 length: 15 residues. V was pared by 2 bases and J by 9 bases, with 17 bases between. Germline lookup yields CDR1 GTSNPN and CDR2 SVGIG (reference sequence).

The V gene is TRBV27, the J gene TRBJ1-6; possibly TRBD1 for D (6 bases). The CDR3 spans 13 residues. Trimming cost V 6 bases and J 11 bases, with 14 bases left between them. CDR1 is MNHEY and CDR2 is SMNVEV in the germline V gene (reference sequence). CDR3 DNA sequence: TGTGCCAGCAGGTCGACAGGTTGGACACCCCTCCACTTT. It is translated as CASRSTGWTPLHF.

This clone was seen a handful of times. The chain recombines TRBV21-1 with TRBJ2-3; the D call TRBD2 from the table was never checked on the DNA. TRBV21-1 is flagged as a pseudogene. The CDR3 extends over 17 amino acids. CDR3 nucleotide sequence: TGTGCCAGCAGCACATCCGGACTAGCGACGCACACAGATACGCAGTATTTT. Translating gives CASSTSGLATHTDTQYF.